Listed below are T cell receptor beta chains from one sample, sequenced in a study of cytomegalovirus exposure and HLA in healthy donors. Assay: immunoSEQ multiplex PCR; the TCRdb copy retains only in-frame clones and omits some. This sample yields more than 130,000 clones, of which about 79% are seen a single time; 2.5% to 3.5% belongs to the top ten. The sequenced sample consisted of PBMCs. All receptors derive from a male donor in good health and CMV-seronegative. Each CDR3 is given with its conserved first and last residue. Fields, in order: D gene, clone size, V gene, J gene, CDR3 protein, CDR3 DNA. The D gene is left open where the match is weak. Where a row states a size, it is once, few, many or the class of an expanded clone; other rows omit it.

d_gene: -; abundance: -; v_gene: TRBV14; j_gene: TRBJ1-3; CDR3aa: CASTRGGGNTIYF; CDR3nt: TGTGCCAGCACCCGCGGTGGGGGGAACACCATATATTTT
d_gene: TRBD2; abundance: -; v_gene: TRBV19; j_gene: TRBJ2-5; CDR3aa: CASGNTGEGRETQYF; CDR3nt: TGTGCCAGCGGGAATACCGGGGAGGGGCGAGAGACCCAGTACTTC
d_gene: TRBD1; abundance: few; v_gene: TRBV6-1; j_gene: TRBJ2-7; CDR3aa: CASTTGGKSYEQYF; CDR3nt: TGTGCCAGCACTACAGGGGGCAAATCCTACGAGCAGTACTTC
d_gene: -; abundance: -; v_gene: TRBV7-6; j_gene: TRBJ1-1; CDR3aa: CASSRDWNTEAFF; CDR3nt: TGTGCCAGCAGCCGTGACTGGAACACTGAAGCTTTCTTT
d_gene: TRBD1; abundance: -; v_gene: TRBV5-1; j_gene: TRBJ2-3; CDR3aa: CASSPRQGLRTDTQYF; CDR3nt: TGCGCCAGCAGCCCTAGACAGGGCTTGAGGACAGATACGCAGTATTTT
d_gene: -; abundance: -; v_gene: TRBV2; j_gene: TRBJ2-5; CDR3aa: CASSYQETQYF; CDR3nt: TGTGCCAGCTCGTACCAAGAGACCCAGTACTTC
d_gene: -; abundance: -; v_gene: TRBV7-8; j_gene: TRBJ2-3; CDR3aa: CASSLVPAGGVTDTQYF; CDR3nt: TGTGCCAGCAGCTTAGTACCGGCGGGTGGAGTCACAGATACGCAGTATTTT
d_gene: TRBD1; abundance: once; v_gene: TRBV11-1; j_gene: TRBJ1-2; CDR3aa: CASSTLKGATRGYGYTF; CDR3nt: TGTGCCAGCAGTACGTTGAAGGGGGCCACCCGGGGCTATGGCTACACCTTC
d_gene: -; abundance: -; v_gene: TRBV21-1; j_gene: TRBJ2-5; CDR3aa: CASSKADKSQETQYF; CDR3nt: TGTGCCAGCAGCAAAGCGGACAAGTCCCAAGAGACCCAGTACTTC
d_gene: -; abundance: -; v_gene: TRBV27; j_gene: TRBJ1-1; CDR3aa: CASSPGGDPDTEAFF; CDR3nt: TGTGCCAGCAGTCCTGGAGGTGATCCGGACACTGAAGCTTTCTTT
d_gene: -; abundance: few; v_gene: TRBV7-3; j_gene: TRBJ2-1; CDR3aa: CASSSPPGEQFF; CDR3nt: TGTGCCAGCAGCTCCCCTCCCGGGGAGCAGTTCTTC
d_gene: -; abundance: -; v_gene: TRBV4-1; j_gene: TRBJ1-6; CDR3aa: CASSQDEQSNSPLHF; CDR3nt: TGCGCCAGCAGCCAAGACGAACAGAGTAATTCACCCCTCCACTTT
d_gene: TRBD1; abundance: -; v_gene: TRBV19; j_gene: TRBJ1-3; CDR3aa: CASSSLTGDSGNTIYF; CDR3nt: TGTGCCAGTAGTTCTCTGACAGGGGATTCTGGAAACACCATATATTTT
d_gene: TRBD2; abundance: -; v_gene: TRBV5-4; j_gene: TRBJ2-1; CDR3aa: CASSPDSGRNINEQFF; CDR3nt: TGTGCCAGCAGCCCCGATAGCGGGAGGAATATCAATGAGCAGTTCTTC
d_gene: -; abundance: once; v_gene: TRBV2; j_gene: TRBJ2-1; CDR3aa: CASSEARSGDEQFF; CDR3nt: TGTGCCAGCAGTGAAGCGCGGAGCGGCGATGAGCAGTTCTTC
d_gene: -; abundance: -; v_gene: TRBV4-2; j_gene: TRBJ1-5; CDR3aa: CASSQDEGQLNQPQHF; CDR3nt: TGTGCCAGCAGCCAAGATGAAGGACAGCTCAATCAGCCCCAGCATTTT
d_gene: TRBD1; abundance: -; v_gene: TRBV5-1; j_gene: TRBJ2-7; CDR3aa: CASSVGQGASLTGEQYF; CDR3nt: TGCGCCAGCAGCGTCGGACAGGGGGCTTCCCTAACTGGCGAGCAGTACTTC
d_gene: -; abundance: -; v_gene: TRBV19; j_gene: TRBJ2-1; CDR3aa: CASSLGGGSHNEQFF; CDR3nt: TGTGCCAGTAGTCTGGGTGGGGGGTCCCACAATGAGCAGTTCTTC
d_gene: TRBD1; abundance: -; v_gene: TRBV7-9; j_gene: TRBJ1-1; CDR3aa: CASSNTGQGARGTEAFF; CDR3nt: TGTGCCAGCAGCAATACGGGACAGGGGGCGAGAGGCACTGAAGCTTTCTTT
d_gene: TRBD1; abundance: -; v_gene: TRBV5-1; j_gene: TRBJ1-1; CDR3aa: CASSSRQGTNAMGTEAFF; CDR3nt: TGCGCCAGCAGCAGCAGACAGGGGACCAACGCTATGGGCACTGAAGCTTTCTTT
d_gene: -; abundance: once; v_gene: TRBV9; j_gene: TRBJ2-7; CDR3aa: CASSVATWPSRNSYEQYF; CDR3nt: TGTGCCAGCAGCGTAGCTACTTGGCCTAGCCGCAACTCCTACGAGCAGTACTTC
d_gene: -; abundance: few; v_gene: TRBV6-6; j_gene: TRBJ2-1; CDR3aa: CASRTRAAEQFF; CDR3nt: TGTGCCAGCAGAACTAGGGCGGCCGAGCAGTTCTTC
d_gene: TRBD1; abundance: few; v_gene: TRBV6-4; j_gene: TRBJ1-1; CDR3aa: CASSDSHRGTEAFF; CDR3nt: TGTGCCAGCAGTGACTCACACAGGGGTACTGAAGCTTTCTTT
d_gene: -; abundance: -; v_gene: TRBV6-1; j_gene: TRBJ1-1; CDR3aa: CASSEGQGNTEAFF; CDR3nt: TGTGCCAGCAGTGAAGGCCAGGGGAACACTGAAGCTTTCTTT
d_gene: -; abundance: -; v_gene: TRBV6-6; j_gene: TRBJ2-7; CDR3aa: CASSYSTGRTYEQYF; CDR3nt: TGTGCCAGCAGTTACTCTACAGGAAGAACCTACGAGCAGTACTTC
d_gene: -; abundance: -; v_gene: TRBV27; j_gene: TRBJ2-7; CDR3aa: CASSFIGGTYEQYF; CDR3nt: TGTGCCAGCAGTTTTATCGGGGGAACCTACGAGCAGTACTTC
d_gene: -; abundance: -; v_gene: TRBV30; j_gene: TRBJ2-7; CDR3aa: CAWSGAGRRREQYF; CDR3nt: TGTGCCTGGAGTGGCGCAGGGAGGCGGCGCGAGCAGTACTTC
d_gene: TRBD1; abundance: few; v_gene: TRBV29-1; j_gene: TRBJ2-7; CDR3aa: CSATGTGEFYEQYF; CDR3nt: TGCAGCGCGACCGGGACAGGGGAGTTCTACGAGCAGTACTTC
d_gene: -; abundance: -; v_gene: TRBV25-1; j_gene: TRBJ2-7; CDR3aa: CASSGRVDYEQYF; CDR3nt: TGTGCCAGCAGTGGGCGGGTTGATTACGAGCAGTACTTC
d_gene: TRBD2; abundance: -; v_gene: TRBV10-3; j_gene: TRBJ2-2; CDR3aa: CAISDLAGVSGELFF; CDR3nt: TGTGCCATCAGTGATTTAGCGGGTGTCTCCGGGGAGCTGTTTTTT
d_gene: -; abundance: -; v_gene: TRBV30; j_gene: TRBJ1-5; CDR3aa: CAWSVGQGSQPQHF; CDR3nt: TGTGCCTGGAGTGTAGGGCAGGGGAGTCAGCCCCAGCATTTT
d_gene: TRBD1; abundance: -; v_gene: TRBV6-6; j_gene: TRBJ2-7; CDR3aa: CASGTPDRAYEQYF; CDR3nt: TGTGCCAGCGGAACCCCGGACAGGGCCTACGAGCAGTACTTC
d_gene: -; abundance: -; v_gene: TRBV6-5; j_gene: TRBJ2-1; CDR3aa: CASSPDSGYYNEQFF; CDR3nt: TGTGCCAGCAGTCCTGATTCGGGGTACTACAATGAGCAGTTCTTC
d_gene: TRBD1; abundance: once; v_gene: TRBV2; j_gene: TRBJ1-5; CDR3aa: CASRAGGQPQHF; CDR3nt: TGTGCCAGCAGGGCAGGGGGACAGCCCCAGCATTTT
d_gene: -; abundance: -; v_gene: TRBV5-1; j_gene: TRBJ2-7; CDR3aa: CASSLSGDTHEQYF; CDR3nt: TGCGCCAGCAGCTTGTCCGGGGATACCCACGAGCAGTACTTC
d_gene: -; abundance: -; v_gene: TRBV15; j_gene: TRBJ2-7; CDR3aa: CATSRVRVIDYEQYF; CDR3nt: TGTGCCACCAGCAGAGTTCGTGTCATAGACTACGAGCAGTACTTC
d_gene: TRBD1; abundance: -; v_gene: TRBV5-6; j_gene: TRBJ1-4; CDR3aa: CASSNTGTGGVSTNEKLFF; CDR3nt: TGTGCCAGCAGCAACACCGGGACAGGGGGCGTATCAACTAATGAAAAACTGTTTTTT
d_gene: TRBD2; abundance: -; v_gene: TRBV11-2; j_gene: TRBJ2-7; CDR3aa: CASSLAGGGYEQYF; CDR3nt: TGTGCCAGCAGCTTGGCGGGAGGGGGCTACGAGCAGTACTTC
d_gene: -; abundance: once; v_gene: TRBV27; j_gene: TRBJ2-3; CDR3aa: CASSSDRNTDTQYF; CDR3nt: TGTGCCAGCAGTTCGGACAGAAACACAGATACGCAGTATTTT
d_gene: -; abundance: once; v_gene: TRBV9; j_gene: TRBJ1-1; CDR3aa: CASSPTGGATTEAFF; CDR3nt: TGTGCCAGCAGCCCGACGGGGGGCGCGACCACTGAAGCTTTCTTT
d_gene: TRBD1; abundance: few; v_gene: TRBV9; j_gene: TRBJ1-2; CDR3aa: CASSVGVTGVSGYTF; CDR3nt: TGTGCCAGCAGCGTAGGGGTAACAGGGGTGAGTGGCTACACCTTC
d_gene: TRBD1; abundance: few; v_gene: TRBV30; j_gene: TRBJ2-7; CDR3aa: CAWSRQGISYEQYF; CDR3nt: TGTGCCTGGAGTAGACAGGGTATCTCCTACGAGCAGTACTTC
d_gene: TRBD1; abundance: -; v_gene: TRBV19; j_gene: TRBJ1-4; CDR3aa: CASSVTRDRGLGEKLFF; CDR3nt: TGTGCCAGTAGTGTAACCCGGGACAGGGGGCTCGGTGAAAAACTGTTTTTT
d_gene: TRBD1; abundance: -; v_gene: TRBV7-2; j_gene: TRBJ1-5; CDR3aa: CASSSDRAAEPQHF; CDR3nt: TGTGCCAGCAGCTCCGACAGGGCCGCAGAGCCCCAGCATTTT
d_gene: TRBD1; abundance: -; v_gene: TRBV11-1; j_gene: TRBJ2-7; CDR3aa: CASSPGQGVYEQYF; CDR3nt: TGTGCCAGCAGCCCGGGACAGGGGGTATACGAGCAGTACTTC
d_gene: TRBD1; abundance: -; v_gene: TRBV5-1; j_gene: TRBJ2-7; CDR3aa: CASSYDAPTGGYREQYF; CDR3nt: TGCGCCAGCAGCTACGACGCCCCGACAGGGGGCTATAGGGAGCAGTACTTC
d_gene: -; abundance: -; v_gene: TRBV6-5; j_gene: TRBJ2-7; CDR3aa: CASSPGGEYYEQYF; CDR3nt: TGTGCCAGCAGTCCTGGGGGCGAATACTACGAGCAGTACTTC
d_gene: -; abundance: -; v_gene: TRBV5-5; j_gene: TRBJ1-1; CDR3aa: CASSLAGMNTEAFF; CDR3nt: TGTGCCAGCAGCTTGGCAGGGATGAACACTGAAGCTTTCTTT
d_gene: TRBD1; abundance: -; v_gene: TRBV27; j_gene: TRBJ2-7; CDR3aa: CASSLTGVTEQYF; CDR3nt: TGTGCCAGCAGTTTAACAGGGGTCACCGAGCAGTACTTC
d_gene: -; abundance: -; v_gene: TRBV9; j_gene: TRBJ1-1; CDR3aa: CASSSTVNTEAFF; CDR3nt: TGTGCCAGCAGCTCGACAGTGAACACTGAAGCTTTCTTT
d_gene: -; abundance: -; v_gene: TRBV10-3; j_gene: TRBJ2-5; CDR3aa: CAISPTEQETQYF; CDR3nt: TGTGCCATCAGTCCGACAGAGCAAGAGACCCAGTACTTC
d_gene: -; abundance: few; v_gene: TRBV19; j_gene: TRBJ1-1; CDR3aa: CASRFGQIREAFF; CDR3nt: TGTGCCAGTAGATTCGGACAGATACGTGAAGCTTTCTTT
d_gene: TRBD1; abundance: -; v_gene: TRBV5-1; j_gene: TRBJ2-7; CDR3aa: CPSSLGTVATYEQYF; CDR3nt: TGCCCCAGCAGCTTGGGGACAGTTGCCACCTACGAGCAGTACTTC
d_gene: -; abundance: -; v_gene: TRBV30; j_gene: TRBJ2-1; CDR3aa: CAWSGAEQFF; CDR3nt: TGTGCCTGGTCAGGGGCGGAGCAGTTCTTC
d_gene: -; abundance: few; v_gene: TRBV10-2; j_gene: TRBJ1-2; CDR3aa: CASSEFMTGGLGYTF; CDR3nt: TGCGCCAGCAGTGAGTTCATGACCGGGGGGCTCGGCTACACCTTC